The rows below give T cell receptor beta chains drawn from one sample of a study of blood T cell repertoires in COVID-19. Some clones are missing from TCRdb's copy, which holds only in-frame ones; the method was immunoSEQ multiplex PCR. This table has a few hundred thousand clones, about nine tenths appearing once. The sample taken for sequencing was peripheral blood. The receptors shown here come from a woman aged 25 to 45 with active or convalescent COVID-19. The CDR3 runs from the conserved cysteine through the conserved F or W. Each record gives: D gene, clone size, CDR3 length, J gene, V gene, CDR3 DNA, CDR3 protein. The D gene is left open where the match is weak. Rows may omit the clone size; those that give it use once, few, many or a size class.

TRBD1,.,15,TRBJ1-3,TRBV27,TGTGCCAGCAGAACTACAGGGGGCTCTGGAAACACCATATATTTT,CASRTTGGSGNTIYF
TRBD1,.,15,TRBJ1-3,TRBV5-6,TGTGCCAGCAGCTACCGACAGGGAACTGGAAACACCATATATTTT,CASSYRQGTGNTIYF
TRBD1,.,13,TRBJ2-7,TRBV27,TGTGCCAGCAGTTTCTCAGGGGGCTACGAGCAGTACTTC,CASSFSGGYEQYF
.,.,13,TRBJ1-2,TRBV5-5,TGTGCCAGCAGCCCGGTCTCTGGCTATGGCTACACCTTC,CASSPVSGYGYTF
.,.,17,TRBJ1-3,TRBV6-1,TGTGCCAGCAGTAAAGCCCCGGGTCTCCGCTCTGGAAACACCATATATTTT,CASSKAPGLRSGNTIYF
.,.,14,TRBJ2-7,TRBV5-1,TGCGCCAGCAGCTTGGAACAGTTGTCCTACGAGCAGTACTTC,CASSLEQLSYEQYF
.,.,15,TRBJ1-3,TRBV5-1,TGCGCCAGCAGCTTGGATGCGGGTACTGGAAACACCATATATTTT,CASSLDAGTGNTIYF
TRBD1,.,13,TRBJ2-3,TRBV5-1,TGCGCCAGCACGGAGACAGGGGGCGCAAGGCAGTATTTT,CASTETGGARQYF
TRBD1,.,20,TRBJ1-6,TRBV12-5,TGTGCTAGTGGTTTGGACCGAAGACAGGGGGTGGTGTTCGGTAATTCACCCCTCCACTTT,CASGLDRRQGVVFGNSPLHF
.,.,16,TRBJ1-5,TRBV7-9,TGTGCCAGCAGCTGGGGGCAAATAGGCGGCAATCAGCCCCAGCATTTT,CASSWGQIGGNQPQHF
TRBD1,.,13,TRBJ1-2,TRBV6-1,TGTGCCAGTCAGGGGGCCTATAACTATGGCTACACCTTC,CASQGAYNYGYTF
.,.,13,TRBJ2-2,TRBV6-4,TGTGCCAGCAGTGCTTCGAACACCGGGGAGCTGTTTTTT,CASSASNTGELFF
.,.,17,TRBJ2-1,TRBV3-1/TRBV3-2,TGTGCCAGCAGCCACGGACGTCTCCCAGGGGTTAACAATGAGCAGTTCTTC,CASSHGRLPGVNNEQFF
.,few,12,TRBJ1-2,TRBV12-3/TRBV12-4,TGTGCCAGCAGTTTCCAGAACTATGGCTACACCTTC,CASSFQNYGYTF
.,.,15,TRBJ2-1,TRBV6-5,TGTGCCAGCACCCCACCTGGGAGCTCCTACAATGAGCAGTTCTTC,CASTPPGSSYNEQFF
TRBD1,.,15,TRBJ2-7,TRBV6-5,TGTGCCAGCATCAGTCCGGGACAGGCTTTCTACGAGCAGTACTTC,CASISPGQAFYEQYF
TRBD1,.,14,TRBJ2-3,TRBV5-4,TGTGCCAGCAGCTTGTCCAGGGGGTCGGATACGCAGTATTTT,CASSLSRGSDTQYF
.,.,15,TRBJ2-3,TRBV24-1,TGTGCCACCAGTGCAAGGGGCGCGGGGACAGATACGCAGTATTTT,CATSARGAGTDTQYF
.,.,14,TRBJ1-2,TRBV6-5,TGTGTTACCCGGGGGGCGCTTACCGGCTATGGCTACACCTTC,CVTRGALTGYGYTF
TRBD1,.,14,TRBJ1-3,TRBV5-8,TGTGCCAGCAGCTTGGACAGGGGTGGAAACACCATATATTTT,CASSLDRGGNTIYF
TRBD2,.,16,TRBJ2-1,TRBV13,TGTGCCAGCAGTGTTCTAGCGGGGGGTTTCTACAATGAGCAGTTCTTC,CASSVLAGGFYNEQFF
TRBD1,.,13,TRBJ2-5,TRBV29-1,TGCAGCGTTTCGGGACAGATCCAAGAGACCCAGTACTTC,CSVSGQIQETQYF
.,.,15,TRBJ1-5,TRBV5-3,TGTGCCAGAAGCTGGGCGGGGGCACGAGAGAAGCCCCAGCATTTT,CARSWAGAREKPQHF
.,.,14,TRBJ2-5,TRBV5-5,TGTGCCAGCAGCTTTCGTTTAGTCCAAGAGACCCAGTACTTC,CASSFRLVQETQYF
.,.,15,TRBJ1-2,TRBV5-1,TGCGCCAGCAGCTTTGAGACACCGCGGGTGGATGGCTACACCTTC,CASSFETPRVDGYTF
.,.,16,TRBJ2-7,TRBV11-2,TGTGCCAGCAGCTCCCTGGTCGGTCAGGGGAATTTCGAGCAGTACTTC,CASSSLVGQGNFEQYF
TRBD1,.,18,TRBJ1-5,TRBV2,TGTGCCAGCAGTGAAGGAGGGACAGCACATTATAGCAATCAGCCCCAGCATTTT,CASSEGGTAHYSNQPQHF
.,.,14,TRBJ2-1,TRBV5-6,TGTGCCAGCAGCTTGGGGAGGGGGCGCGATGAGCAGTTCTTC,CASSLGRGRDEQFF
.,.,15,TRBJ1-1,TRBV5-1,TGCGCCAGCAGCCCGGTGGGGCAGGGAGGGGAGACGGCTTTCTTT,CASSPVGQGGETAFF
TRBD1,.,15,TRBJ2-1,TRBV15,TGTGCCACCAGCCGGGACAGGGAGTTGGGTAATGAGCAGTTCTTC,CATSRDRELGNEQFF
.,.,15,TRBJ1-5,TRBV4-3,TGCGCCAGCAGCCAAGATTGGGCCACCCTTCAGCCCCAGCATTTT,CASSQDWATLQPQHF
.,.,14,TRBJ2-3,TRBV7-2,TGTGCCAGCAGCTCAGGGTTGAGCACAGATACGCAGTATTTT,CASSSGLSTDTQYF
.,.,14,TRBJ1-2,TRBV25-1,TGTGCCAGCAGCCCCACAGGGTTTAACTATGGCTACACCTTC,CASSPTGFNYGYTF
.,few,13,TRBJ1-3,TRBV11-2,TGTGCCAGCAGCTTAACGGTCGGAAACACCATATATTTT,CASSLTVGNTIYF
.,.,15,TRBJ2-2,TRBV5-1,TGCGCCAGCAGCTTGAGTCAGGGTGGGGCCGGGGAGCTGTTTTTT,CASSLSQGGAGELFF
TRBD2,.,18,TRBJ2-5,TRBV7-7,TGTGCTAGCAGCTTAGGTGGACTAGCGGGGCCGAGGGGAGAGACCCAGTACTTC,CASSLGGLAGPRGETQYF
.,.,14,TRBJ1-1,TRBV30,TGTGCCTGGACCGCGGACACACTGAACACTGAAGCTTTCTTT,CAWTADTLNTEAFF
TRBD1,.,14,TRBJ1-2,TRBV2,TGTGCCAGGGGTAACAGGGGGCAACCCTATGGCTACACCTTC,CARGNRGQPYGYTF
.,once,15,TRBJ2-7,TRBV7-8,TGTGCCAGCAGCTTAGGGCAGGGACTCGGGTACGAGCAGTACTTC,CASSLGQGLGYEQYF
.,once,13,TRBJ2-7,TRBV15,TGTGCCACCAGCAGAGATTGGCCCTACGAGCAGTACTTC,CATSRDWPYEQYF
TRBD2,.,16,TRBJ2-1,TRBV11-1,TGTGCCAGCAGCTTAGATCCGGGGGGACTCTACAATGAGCAGTTCTTC,CASSLDPGGLYNEQFF
.,.,14,TRBJ1-2,TRBV21-1,TGTGCCAGCAGCAAACAACAGGGGGCGCGAGGCTACACCTTC,CASSKQQGARGYTF
.,.,14,TRBJ1-3,TRBV5-8,TGTGCCAGCAGCTTAAGGGGTCCTGGAAACACCATATATTTT,CASSLRGPGNTIYF
.,.,13,TRBJ1-3,TRBV9,TGTGCCAGCAGCGGCAGGGAAGGAAACACCATATATTTT,CASSGREGNTIYF
.,.,15,TRBJ1-5,TRBV5-8,TGTGCCAGCAGCTTGGACGACGGACTCAATCAGCCCCAGCATTTT,CASSLDDGLNQPQHF
.,.,14,TRBJ1-4,TRBV9,TGTGCCAGCAGCGTTGGAGCAGCGGATGAAAAACTGTTTTTT,CASSVGAADEKLFF
.,.,14,TRBJ1-1,TRBV11-2,TGTGCCAGCAGCACAAGGTCCAGGGACACTGAAGCTTTCTTT,CASSTRSRDTEAFF
.,.,13,TRBJ1-6,TRBV19,TGTGCCAGTAGTAACGCCAGGGATTCACCCCTCCACTTT,CASSNARDSPLHF